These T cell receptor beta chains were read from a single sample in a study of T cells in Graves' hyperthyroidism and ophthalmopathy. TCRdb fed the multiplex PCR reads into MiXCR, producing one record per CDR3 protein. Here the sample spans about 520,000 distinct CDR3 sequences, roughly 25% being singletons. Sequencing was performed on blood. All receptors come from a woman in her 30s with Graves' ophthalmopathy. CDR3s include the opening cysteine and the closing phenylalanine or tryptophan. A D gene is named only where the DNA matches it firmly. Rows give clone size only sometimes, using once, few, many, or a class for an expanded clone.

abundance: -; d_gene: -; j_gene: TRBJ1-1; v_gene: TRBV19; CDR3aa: CASSPSMNTEACF; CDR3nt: TGTGCCAGTAGTCCCAGTATGAACACTGAAGCTTGCTTT
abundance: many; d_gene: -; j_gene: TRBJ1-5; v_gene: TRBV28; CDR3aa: CASSSGTLRANQPQHF; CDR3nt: TGTGCCAGCAGTTCAGGGACGCTACGGGCAAATCAGCCCCAGCATTTT
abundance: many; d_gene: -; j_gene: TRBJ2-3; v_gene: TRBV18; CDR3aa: CASSPPGRNKDTQYF; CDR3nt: TGTGCCAGCTCACCACCGGGCAGAAACAAGGATACGCAGTATTTT
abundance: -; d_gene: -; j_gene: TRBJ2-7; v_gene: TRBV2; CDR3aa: CASSQSLTYEQYF; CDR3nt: TGTGCCAGCAGTCAGTCGCTCACCTACGAGCAGTACTTC
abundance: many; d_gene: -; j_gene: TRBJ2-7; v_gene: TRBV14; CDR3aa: CASSPYGSDREQYF; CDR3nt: TGTGCCAGCAGCCCGTACGGCTCAGACCGCGAGCAGTACTTC
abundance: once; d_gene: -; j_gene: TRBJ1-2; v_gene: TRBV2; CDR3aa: CASSVKDRGYTF; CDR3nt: TGTGCCAGCAGTGTCAAGGACAGAGGCTACACCTTC
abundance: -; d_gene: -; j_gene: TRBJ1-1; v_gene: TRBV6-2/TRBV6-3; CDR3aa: CASSSISGRSNTEAFF; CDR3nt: TGTGCCAGCAGTTCCATCTCAGGCAGATCGAACACTGAAGCTTTCTTT
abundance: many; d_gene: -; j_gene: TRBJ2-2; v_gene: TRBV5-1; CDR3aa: CASSFSRVGNTGELFF; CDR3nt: TGCGCCAGCAGCTTTAGCAGGGTCGGGAACACCGGGGAGCTGTTTTTT
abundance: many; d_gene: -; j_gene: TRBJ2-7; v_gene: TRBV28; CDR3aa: CASTGGGSNTYEQYF; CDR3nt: TGTGCCAGCACTGGAGGGGGTTCGAATACGTACGAGCAGTACTTC
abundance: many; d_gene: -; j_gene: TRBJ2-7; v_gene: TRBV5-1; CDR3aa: CASSWDTSSYEQYF; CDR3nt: TGCGCCAGCAGCTGGGACACATCCTCCTACGAGCAGTACTTC
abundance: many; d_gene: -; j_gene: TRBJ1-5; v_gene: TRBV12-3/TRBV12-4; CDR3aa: CASSGLLEPQHF; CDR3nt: TGTGCCAGCAGCGGTCTTCTCGAGCCCCAGCATTTT
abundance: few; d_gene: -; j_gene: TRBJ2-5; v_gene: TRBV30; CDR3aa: CAWTQGSEETQYF; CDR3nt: TGTGCCTGGACCCAGGGTAGCGAAGAGACCCAGTACTTC
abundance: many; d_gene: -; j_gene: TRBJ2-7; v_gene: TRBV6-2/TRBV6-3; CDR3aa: CASSRFGQPYEQYF; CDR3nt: TGTGCCAGCAGCCGCTTCGGACAGCCCTACGAGCAGTACTTC
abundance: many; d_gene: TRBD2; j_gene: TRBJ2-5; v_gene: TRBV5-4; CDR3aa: CASTGLAGGQETQYF; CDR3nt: TGTGCCAGCACCGGACTAGCGGGGGGCCAAGAGACCCAGTACTTC
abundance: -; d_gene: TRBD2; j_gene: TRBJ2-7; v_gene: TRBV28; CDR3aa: CASNQREPYEQYF; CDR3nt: TGTGCCAGCAACCAGCGGGAGCCCTACGAGCAGTACTTC
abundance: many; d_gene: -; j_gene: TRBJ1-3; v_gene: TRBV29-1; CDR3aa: CSVGQGGSTGNTIYF; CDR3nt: TGCAGCGTTGGCCAGGGTGGTAGTACTGGAAACACCATATATTTT
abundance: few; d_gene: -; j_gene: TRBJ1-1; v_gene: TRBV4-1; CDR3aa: CASSQVRFASAFF; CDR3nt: TGCGCCAGCAGCCAAGTTCGTTTTGCGTCGGCTTTCTTT
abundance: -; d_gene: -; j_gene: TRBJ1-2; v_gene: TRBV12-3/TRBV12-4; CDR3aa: CASSLDFVGDGYTF; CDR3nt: TGTGCCAGCAGTTTAGATTTTGTAGGTGATGGCTACACCTTC
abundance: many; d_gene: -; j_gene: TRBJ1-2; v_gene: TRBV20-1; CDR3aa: CSAPLELGYTF; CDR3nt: TGCAGTGCCCCCCTGGAGTTGGGCTACACCTTC
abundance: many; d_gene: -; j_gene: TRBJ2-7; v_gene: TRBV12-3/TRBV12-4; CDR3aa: CASSLGLGTYEQYF; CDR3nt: TGTGCCAGCAGTTTAGGACTAGGGACCTACGAGCAGTACTTC
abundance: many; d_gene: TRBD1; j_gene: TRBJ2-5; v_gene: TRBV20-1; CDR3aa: CSARDRGLETQYF; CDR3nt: TGCAGTGCTAGAGATAGGGGGCTGGAGACCCAGTACTTC
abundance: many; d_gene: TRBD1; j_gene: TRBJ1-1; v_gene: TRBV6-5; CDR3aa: CASSYESGGTEAFF; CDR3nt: TGTGCCAGCAGTTACGAGTCAGGGGGCACTGAAGCTTTCTTT
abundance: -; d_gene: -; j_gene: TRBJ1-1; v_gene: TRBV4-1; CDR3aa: CASSQDGVINTEAFF; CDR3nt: TGCGCCAGCAGCCAAGATGGGGTGATCAACACTGAAGCTTTCTTT
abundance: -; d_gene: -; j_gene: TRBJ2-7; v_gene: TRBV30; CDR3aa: CAWNLGQHEQYF; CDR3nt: TGTGCCTGGAACTTGGGGCAGCACGAGCAGTACTTC
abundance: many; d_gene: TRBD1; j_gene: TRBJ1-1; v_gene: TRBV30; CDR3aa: CAWSLTTGVTEAFF; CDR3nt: TGTGCCTGGAGCCTCACCACAGGGGTCACTGAAGCTTTCTTT
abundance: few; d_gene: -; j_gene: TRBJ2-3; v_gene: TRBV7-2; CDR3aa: CASSQQVIFADTQYF; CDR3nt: TGTGCCAGCAGCCAGCAAGTCATTTTCGCAGATACGCAGTATTTT
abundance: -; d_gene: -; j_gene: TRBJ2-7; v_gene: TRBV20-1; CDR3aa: CSASGTMESYEQYF; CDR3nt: TGCAGTGCTAGCGGCACCATGGAGTCCTACGAGCAGTACTTC
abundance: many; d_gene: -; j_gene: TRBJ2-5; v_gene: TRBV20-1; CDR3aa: CSALGAGVLETQYF; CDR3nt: TGCAGTGCCCTGGGGGCAGGGGTATTGGAGACCCAGTACTTC
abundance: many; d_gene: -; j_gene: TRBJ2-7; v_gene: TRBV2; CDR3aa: CASSLEEGSEQYF; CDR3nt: TGTGCCAGCAGCCTGGAGGAGGGCTCCGAGCAGTACTTC
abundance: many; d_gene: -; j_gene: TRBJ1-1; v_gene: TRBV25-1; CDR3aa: CASSEYLGKEGSEAFF; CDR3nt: TGTGCCAGCAGTGAATATTTAGGGAAAGAGGGGTCTGAAGCTTTCTTT
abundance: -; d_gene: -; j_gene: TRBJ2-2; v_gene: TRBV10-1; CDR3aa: CASSDGITGELFF; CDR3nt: TGCGCCAGCAGTGATGGTATCACCGGGGAGCTGTTTTTT
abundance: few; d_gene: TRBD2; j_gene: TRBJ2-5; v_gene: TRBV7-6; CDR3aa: CASSLAGLAGREETQYF; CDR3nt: TGTGCCAGCAGCTTAGCTGGCCTAGCGGGGAGAGAAGAGACCCAGTACTTC
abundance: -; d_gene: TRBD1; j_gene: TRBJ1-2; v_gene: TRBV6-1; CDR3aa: CASRSTGGHGYTF; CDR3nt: TGTGCCAGCAGGAGTACAGGGGGCCATGGCTACACCTTC
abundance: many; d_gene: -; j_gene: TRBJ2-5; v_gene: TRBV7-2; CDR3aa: CASSLIWGETQYF; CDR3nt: TGTGCCAGCAGCCTTATTTGGGGAGAGACCCAGTACTTC
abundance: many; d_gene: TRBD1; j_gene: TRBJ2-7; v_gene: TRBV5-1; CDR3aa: CASSSGGTGVYEQYF; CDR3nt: TGCGCCAGCAGCTCGGGAGGGACAGGGGTCTACGAGCAGTACTTC
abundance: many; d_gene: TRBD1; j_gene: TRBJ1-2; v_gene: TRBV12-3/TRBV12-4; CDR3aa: CASSRQAGGYGYTF; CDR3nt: TGTGCCAGCAGTAGACAGGCAGGGGGCTATGGCTACACCTTC
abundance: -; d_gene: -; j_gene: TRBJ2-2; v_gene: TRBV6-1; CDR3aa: CATTNTGELFF; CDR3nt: TGTGCCACGACGAACACCGGGGAGCTGTTTTTT
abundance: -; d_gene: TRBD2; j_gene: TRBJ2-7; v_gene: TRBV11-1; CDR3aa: CASSKPPGGRQNEQYF; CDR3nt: TGTGCCAGCAGCAAACCCCCGGGAGGGAGGCAGAACGAGCAGTACTTC
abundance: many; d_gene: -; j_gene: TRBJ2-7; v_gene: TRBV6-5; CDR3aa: CASTRERPGQDYEQYF; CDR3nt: TGTGCCAGCACCCGGGAACGACCGGGACAAGACTACGAGCAGTACTTC
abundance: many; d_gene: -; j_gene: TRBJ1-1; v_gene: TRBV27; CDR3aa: CASSLYRGEPYNTEAFF; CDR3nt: TGTGCCAGCAGTTTATATCGCGGGGAGCCTTACAACACTGAAGCTTTCTTT
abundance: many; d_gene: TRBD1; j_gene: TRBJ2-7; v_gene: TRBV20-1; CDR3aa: CSAPDRDYEQYF; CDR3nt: TGCAGTGCCCCGGACAGGGACTACGAGCAGTACTTC
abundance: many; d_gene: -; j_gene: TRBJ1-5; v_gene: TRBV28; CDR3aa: CASSLGRNSNQPQHF; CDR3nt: TGTGCCAGCAGTTTAGGCCGGAATAGCAATCAGCCCCAGCATTTT
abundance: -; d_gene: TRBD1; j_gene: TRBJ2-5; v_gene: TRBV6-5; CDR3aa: CASSSTTGKETQYF; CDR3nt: TGTGCCAGCAGTTCCACGACAGGGAAAGAGACCCAGTACTTC
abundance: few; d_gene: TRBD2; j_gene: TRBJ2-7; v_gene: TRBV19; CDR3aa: CASQKSAGVGYEQYF; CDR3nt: TGTGCCAGCCAGAAATCAGCGGGAGTGGGATACGAGCAGTACTTC
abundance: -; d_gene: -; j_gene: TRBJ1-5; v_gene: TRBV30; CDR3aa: CAWSVWGTQPQHF; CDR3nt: TGTGCCTGGAGTGTGTGGGGGACCCAGCCCCAGCATTTT